Listed below are T cell receptor beta chains from one sample, sequenced in a study of blood T cell repertoires in COVID-19. The method was immunoSEQ multiplex PCR; TCRdb's version includes in-frame clones alone and lacks a portion of them. The repertoire holds 15,000 to 25,000 clones, with roughly 78% as singletons. The sequenced sample was peripheral blood. Receptor source: a man aged 80 or over with acute or convalescent COVID-19. The CDR3 runs from the conserved cysteine through the conserved F or W. The D gene is left open where the match is weak. Rows may omit the clone size; those that give it use once, few, many or a size class.

J gene,V gene,CDR3 length,clone size,D gene,CDR3 DNA,CDR3 protein
TRBJ2-5,TRBV7-6,16,few,NA,TGTGCCAGCAGCTCCTCACCAGGGCGGATGGGAGAGACCCAGTACTTC,CASSSSPGRMGETQYF
TRBJ2-3,TRBV11-2,15,few,NA,TGTGCCAGCAGCTTAAGGGGGGGGCAGACAGATACGCAGTATTTT,CASSLRGGQTDTQYF
TRBJ1-2,TRBV30,14,NA,TRBD1,TGTGCCAGGAGACGGACAGGGGCCAACTATGGCTACACCTTC,CARRRTGANYGYTF
TRBJ1-2,TRBV27,15,NA,NA,TGTGCCAGCAGTCTCGGGGACACGAGACCGTATGGCTACACCTTC,CASSLGDTRPYGYTF
TRBJ2-1,TRBV7-9,17,NA,TRBD2,TGTGCCAGCAGCTCCCTCTCAGCGGGAGGGCCGGTAGGTGAGCAGTTCTTC,CASSSLSAGGPVGEQFF
TRBJ1-5,TRBV6-1,12,NA,NA,TGTGCCAGCAGCCGGGGCAATCAGCCCCAGCATTTT,CASSRGNQPQHF
TRBJ1-2,TRBV30,12,NA,NA,TGTGCCTGGAGTGTACGGGGGTATGGCTACACCTTC,CAWSVRGYGYTF
TRBJ1-2,TRBV3-1/TRBV3-2,14,NA,NA,TGTGCCAGCAGCCTTGGTACGGTGAACTATGGCTACACCTTC,CASSLGTVNYGYTF
TRBJ1-3,TRBV18,18,NA,NA,TGTGCCAGCTCACCATCGTTTCGACAGGACTTCTCTGGAAACACCATATATTTT,CASSPSFRQDFSGNTIYF
TRBJ1-4,TRBV25-1,16,NA,TRBD1,TGTGCCAGCAGTCTAATCGGCGGGACAGGGGGTGAAAAACTGTTTTTT,CASSLIGGTGGEKLFF